One sample yielded the 20 T cell receptor beta chains listed below, sequenced in a study of blood T cell repertoires in COVID-19. Measured with immunoSEQ multiplex PCR; TCRdb has only the in-frame clones, and not every one. The sample includes some 200,000 clones, approximately 87% seen only once; the top ten take approximately 9.9%. The sequenced material came from peripheral blood. The receptor source for this set is a woman aged 60-75 years with COVID-19, enrolled during active disease.

This clone was detected once. The rearrangement joins TRBV27 to TRBJ1-1; 8 positions match TRBD1. The CDR3 extends over 15 amino acids. V lost 5 bases to trimming and J lost 3 bases; unmatched junction nucleotides: 8. CDR1 is MNHEY and CDR2 is SMNVEV in the germline V gene (reference sequence). This CDR3 reads CASSISPQGDTEAFF. The CDR3 region has the DNA TGTGCCAGCAGTATTTCCCCACAGGGGGACACTGAAGCTTTCTTT.

The chain carries TRBV24-1 and TRBJ2-1, with 11 bases fitting TRBD2. Germline V gene lookup returns CDR1 KGHDR and CDR2 SFDVKD. The CDR3 consists of 19 residues. V gave up 3 bases and J gave up 8 bases; unmatched junction bases: 17. The CDR3 region is CATSDPSPSTSGSNDEQFF. DNA for the CDR3: TGTGCCACCAGTGATCCCTCCCCCTCAACTAGCGGGAGCAATGATGAGCAGTTCTTC.

The chain combines TRBV30 with TRBJ2-1, with 13 bases fitting TRBD2. After removal of 3 bases from V and 0 bases from J, the junction contained 5 bases not matched to a gene. The CDR3 consists of 17 residues. CDR1 is GTSNPN and CDR2 is SVGIG in the germline V gene (reference sequence). The CDR3 DNA reads TGTGCCTGGAGCCACCGGACTAGCGGGAGCTCCTACAATGAGCAGTTCTTC. Encoded protein: CAWSHRTSGSSYNEQFF.

This rearrangement joins TRBV10-3 to TRBJ1-3; D is undetermined. Trimming shortened V by 5 bases and J by 0 bases, and 14 bases separated the two germline ends. CDR3 size: 16 residues. Germline V lookup: CDR1 ENHRY, CDR2 SYGVKD. CDR3 DNA sequence: TGTGCCATCAGTCCCAGCTTTAGGAGCTCTGGAAACACCATATATTTT. It is translated as CAISPSFRSSGNTIYF.

The chain has TRBV6-5 and TRBJ1-1; maybe TRBD1 (6 bases). Trimming left V 6 bases short and J 1 base short, with 15 bases between. CDR1 and CDR2 from the germline V gene are MNHEY and SVGAGI. This CDR3 is 15 amino acids long. CDR3 in amino acids: CASSTGTKANTEAFF. The CDR3 nucleotides read TGTGCCAGCAGCACCGGGACAAAAGCGAACACTGAAGCTTTCTTT.

J is TRBJ1-3 and V is TRBV9; D is uncertain. Germline V lookup: CDR1 SGDLS, CDR2 YYNGEE. CDR3 length: 14 amino acids. V was cut by 6 bases and J by 4 bases, with 14 bases left in between. CDR3 protein: CASTRPGKGNTIYF. CDR3 DNA sequence: TGTGCCAGCACTCGGCCGGGAAAAGGAAACACCATATATTTT.

The chain recombines TRBV2 with TRBJ1-4; TRBD1 aligns across 8 bases. The ends lost 5 bases at V and 4 bases at J; junction bases unmatched: 6. Germline CDR1 reads SNHLY; CDR2 reads FYNNEI. There are 15 residues in the CDR3. The CDR3 reads CASSRTGGFNEKLFF. Written as DNA, the CDR3 is TGTGCCAGCAGTAGAACAGGGGGGTTTAATGAAAAACTGTTTTTT.

The table lists this clone with a few counts. This rearrangement joins TRBV11-3 to TRBJ1-2, with 7 bases aligning to TRBD1. V shed 6 bases, J shed 5 bases, and the junction held 9 bases outside the gene matches. Germline V CDR1 and CDR2: SGHNT, YENEEA. The CDR3 spans 14 residues. The CDR3: CASSGQERHYGYTF. The CDR3 region has the DNA TGTGCCAGCAGTGGACAGGAAAGACATTATGGCTACACCTTC.

The rearrangement uses TRBV3-1 (or the pseudogene TRBV3-2) and TRBJ2-5; 10 positions agree with TRBD2. The CDR3 is made up of 16 amino acids. Trimming at V came to 1 base and at J to 3 bases, leaving 5 bases not matched to a gene. Germline V gene lookup returns CDR1 LGHDT and CDR2 YNNKEL (reference sequence). CDR3: CASSQVASGRKETQYF. DNA for the CDR3: TGTGCCAGCAGCCAAGTGGCTAGCGGGAGAAAAGAGACCCAGTACTTC.

This rearrangement joins TRBV3-1 (or the pseudogene TRBV3-2) to TRBJ1-4; possible D gene TRBD1, 6 bases. The V end lost 1 base, the J end lost 1 base, and 13 bases lay between the germline ends. This CDR3 has 17 residues. Looked up from germline, CDR1 is LGHDT and CDR2 is YNNKEL (reference sequence). The CDR3 region has the DNA TGTGCCAGCAGCCAAGTAGAAGGGGGTGGAACTAATGAAAAACTGTTTTTT. Encoded protein: CASSQVEGGGTNEKLFF.

V and J are TRBV28 and TRBJ2-7; 8 bases align to TRBD1. CDR3 length: 13 amino acids. CDR1 and CDR2 (germline): MDHEN, SYDVKM. Trimming at V came to 7 bases and at J to 4 bases, leaving 6 bases not matched to a gene. The CDR3 region is CASIPGGRYEQYF. CDR3 bases: TGTGCCAGCATCCCAGGGGGCAGATACGAGCAGTACTTC.

The chain joins TRBV7-2 to TRBJ1-5; D remains unclear. Germline V gives CDR1 SGHTA, CDR2 FQGNSA. The V gene lost 1 base and the J gene lost 0 bases, with 16 bases spanning the gap. This CDR3 is 18 amino acids long. The DNA for the CDR3 is TGTGCCAGCAGCTTAGGTGGTAGCAATCCTTATAGCAATCAGCCCCAGCATTTT. This translates into CASSLGGSNPYSNQPQHF.

This clone was seen only once. The V and J genes are TRBV4-3 and TRBJ2-7, with D uncertain. Germline V gene sequence: CDR1 LGHNA, CDR2 YSLEER. V lost 0 bases to trimming and J lost 3 bases, with 9 bases between them. CDR3 length equals 14 residues. In nucleotides, the CDR3 is TGCGCCAGCAGCCAAGAAGGCGAGGTCTACGAGCAGTACTTC. It is translated as CASSQEGEVYEQYF.

This chain uses TRBV5-1 with TRBJ2-7, with 7 bases fitting TRBD1. The V segment lost 4 bases and the J segment 5 bases; nucleotides outside the gene matches: 9. The CDR3 is 14 amino acids. Germline V lookup: CDR1 SGHRS, CDR2 YFSETQ. The CDR3 coding sequence is TGCGCCAGCAGCCCGACCGACAGGGACCACGAGCAGTACTTC. Protein product: CASSPTDRDHEQYF.

The chain links TRBV2 to TRBJ2-7; the match to TRBD2 covers 7 bases. CDR1 and CDR2 (germline): SNHLY, FYNNEI. V lost 10 bases to trimming and J lost 2 bases; unmatched junction nucleotides: 8. The CDR3 is made up of 13 amino acids. The CDR3 nucleotides read TGTGCCACCGCGGGAGTTGCTCCCTACGAGCAGTACTTC. This sequence encodes CATAGVAPYEQYF.

The V gene is TRBV5-1, the J gene TRBJ2-7; D is perhaps TRBD2 (5 bases). Trimming removed 3 bases at V and 7 bases at J, with 8 bases between. The CDR3 covers 11 residues. Germline V gives CDR1 SGHRS, CDR2 YFSETQ. This CDR3 reads CASSYRTEQYF. DNA of the CDR3: TGCGCCAGCAGCTACCGGACTGAGCAGTACTTC.

V is TRBV28 and J is TRBJ1-2; possibly TRBD1 for D (6 bases). Trimming shortened V by 4 bases and J by 2 bases, and 14 bases separated the two germline ends. The CDR3 loop spans 15 amino acids. Germline CDR1 MDHEN, CDR2 SYDVKM. DNA of the CDR3: TGTGCCAGCAGTTCCCCCACTACAGGGAACTATGGCTACACCTTC. Translating it yields CASSSPTTGNYGYTF.

This clone showed up just once. This rearrangement joins TRBV30 to TRBJ1-3; no clear D gene. Trimming left V 0 bases short and J 2 bases short, with 8 bases between. Germline V gene lookup returns CDR1 GTSNPN and CDR2 SVGIG (reference sequence). The CDR3 covers 14 residues. As DNA, the CDR3 is TGTGCCTGGAGTGTGAGAGGGACTGGAAACACCATATATTTT. Translation: CAWSVRGTGNTIYF. Full variable domain (missing parts from reference TRBV30 and TRBJ1-3): SQTIHQWPATLVQPVGSPLSLECTVEGTSNPNLYWYRQAAGRGLQLLFYSVGIGQISSEVPQNLSASRPQDRQFILSSKKLLLSDSGFYLCAWSVRGTGNTIYFGEGSWLTVV.

The rearrangement uses TRBV28 and TRBJ2-3, with 8 nucleotides matching TRBD2. The V gene end was trimmed by 6 bases and the J gene end by 2 bases; junction bases not matched to a gene: 4. The CDR3 is 14 residues long. Germline assignment: CDR1 MDHEN and CDR2 SYDVKM. The CDR3 bases are TGTGCCAGCAGCCTTAGCGGGGCCACAGATACGCAGTATTTT. Protein product: CASSLSGATDTQYF.

J is TRBJ2-5 and V is TRBV7-3; 8 bases are shared with TRBD1. J was trimmed by 5 bases and V by 5 bases; bases with no gene match: 10. This CDR3 comprises 15 residues. Germline CDR1 reads SGHTA; CDR2 reads FQGTGA. CDR3 loop: CASSISQGAGETQYF. CDR3 bases: TGTGCCAGCAGCATATCGCAGGGGGCCGGGGAGACCCAGTACTTC.